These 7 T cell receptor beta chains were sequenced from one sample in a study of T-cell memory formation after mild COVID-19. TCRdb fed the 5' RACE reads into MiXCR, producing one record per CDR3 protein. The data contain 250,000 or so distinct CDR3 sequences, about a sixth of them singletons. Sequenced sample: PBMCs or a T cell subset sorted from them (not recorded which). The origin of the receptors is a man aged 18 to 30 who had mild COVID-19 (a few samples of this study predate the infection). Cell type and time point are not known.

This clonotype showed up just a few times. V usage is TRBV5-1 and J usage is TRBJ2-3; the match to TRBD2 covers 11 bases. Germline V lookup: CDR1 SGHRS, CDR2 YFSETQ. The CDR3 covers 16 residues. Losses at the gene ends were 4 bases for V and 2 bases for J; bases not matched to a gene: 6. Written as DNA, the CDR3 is TGCGCCAGCAGCGGCCTAGCGGGGGGACCCACAGATACGCAGTATTTT. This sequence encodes CASSGLAGGPTDTQYF.

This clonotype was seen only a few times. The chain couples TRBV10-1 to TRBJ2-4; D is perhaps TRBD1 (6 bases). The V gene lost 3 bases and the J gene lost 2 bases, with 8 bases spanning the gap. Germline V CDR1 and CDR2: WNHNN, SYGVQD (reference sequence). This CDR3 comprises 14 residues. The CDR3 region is CASSDRGSKNIQYF. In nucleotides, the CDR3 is TGCGCCAGCAGTGACAGGGGATCCAAAAACATTCAGTACTTC.

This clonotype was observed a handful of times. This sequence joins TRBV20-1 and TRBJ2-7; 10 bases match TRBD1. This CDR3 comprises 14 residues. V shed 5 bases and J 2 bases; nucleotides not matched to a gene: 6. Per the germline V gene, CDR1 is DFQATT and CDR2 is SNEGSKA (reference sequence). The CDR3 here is CSALRDRGPYEQYF. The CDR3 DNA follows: TGCAGTGCTCTCCGGGACAGGGGCCCCTACGAGCAGTACTTC.

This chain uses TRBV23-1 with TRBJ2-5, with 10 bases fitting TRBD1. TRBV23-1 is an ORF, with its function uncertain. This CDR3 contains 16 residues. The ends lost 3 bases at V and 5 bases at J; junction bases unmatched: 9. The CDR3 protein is CASSHAAGQGWETQYF. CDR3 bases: TGCGCCAGCAGTCACGCAGCGGGACAGGGGTGGGAGACCCAGTACTTC.

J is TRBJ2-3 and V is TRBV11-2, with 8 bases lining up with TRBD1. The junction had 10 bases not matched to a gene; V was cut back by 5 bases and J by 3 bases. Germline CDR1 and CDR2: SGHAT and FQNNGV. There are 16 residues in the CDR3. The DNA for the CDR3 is TGTGCCAGCAGCCCCCTAAGGACAGGGATAACAGATACGCAGTATTTT. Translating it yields CASSPLRTGITDTQYF.

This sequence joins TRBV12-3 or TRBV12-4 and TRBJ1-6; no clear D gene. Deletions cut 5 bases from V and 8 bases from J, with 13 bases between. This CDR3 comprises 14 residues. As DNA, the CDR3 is TGTGCCAGCAGTCGACGGTATGAATATTCACCCCTCCACTTT. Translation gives CASSRRYEYSPLHF.

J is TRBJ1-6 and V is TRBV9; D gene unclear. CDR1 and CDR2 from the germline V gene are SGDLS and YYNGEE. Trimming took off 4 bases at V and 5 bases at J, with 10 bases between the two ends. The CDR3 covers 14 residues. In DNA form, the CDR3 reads TGTGCCAGCAGCCCTACTGGACATAATTCACCCCTCCACTTT. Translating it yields CASSPTGHNSPLHF.